A single sample gave rise to the 25 T cell receptor beta chains below, sequenced in a study of blood T cell repertoires in COVID-19. Repertoires were generated with immunoSEQ multiplex PCR, while TCRdb's copy carries only in-frame clones and drops some. The sample carries roughly 400,000 clones, 90% recorded once. Sequenced: PBMCs or T cells enriched from blood (not recorded which). Receptors originate from a man aged 18 to 30 who had recovered from COVID-19.

The gene calls are TRBV28 and TRBJ1-2, with D uncertain. CDR1 is MDHEN and CDR2 is SYDVKM in the germline V gene. V lost 5 bases to trimming and J lost 6 bases, with 25 bases between them. The CDR3 spans 17 residues. CDR3 protein: CASSVPRGVGLQNGYTF. The DNA of the CDR3 is TGTGCCAGCAGTGTCCCCCGGGGAGTCGGCCTTCAAAATGGCTACACCTTC.

V and J are TRBV28 and TRBJ2-1; 10 bases fit TRBD2. The CDR3 extends over 15 amino acids. The V gene's germline CDR1 is MDHEN and CDR2 SYDVKM. The V and J ends lost 6 bases and 9 bases, in that order; junction bases with no gene match: 11. The CDR3 region has the DNA TGTGCCAGCAGCCCTGGGGCTAGCGGGAGTCCTGAGCAGTTCTTC. The encoded protein is CASSPGASGSPEQFF.

J is TRBJ1-5 and V is TRBV6-4; 10 bases are shared with TRBD1. The CDR3 is 15 residues long. V gave up 6 bases and J gave up 4 bases; unmatched junction bases: 6. Germline CDR1 MRHNA, CDR2 SNTAGT. In DNA, the CDR3 is TGTGCCAGCAGATCCGGGACAGGGGTAAATCAGCCCCAGCATTTT. Residues: CASRSGTGVNQPQHF.

The chain combines TRBV3-1 (or the pseudogene TRBV3-2) with TRBJ1-3, with 8 bases identical to TRBD1. The CDR3 runs to 14 residues. V was pared by 4 bases and J by 6 bases, with 5 bases of the junction left unmatched. Germline CDR1 LGHDT, CDR2 YNNKEL (reference sequence). CDR3 amino acids: CASSRRQGTNTIYF. The CDR3 bases are TGTGCCAGCAGCCGCCGACAGGGGACAAACACCATATATTTT.

To note about this clone: The sample has other DNA sequences that encode this CDR3 too. CDR3 nucleotide sequence: TGTGCCAGCAGTCTGCAGGGCTATGGCTACACCTTC. The encoded protein is CASSLQGYGYTF. The chain recombines TRBV27 with TRBJ1-2; tentatively, D is TRBD1 (5 bases). The V gene's germline CDR1 is MNHEY and CDR2 SMNVEV (reference sequence). Deletions cut 5 bases from V and 4 bases from J, with 8 bases between. The CDR3 runs to 12 residues.

The chain has TRBV3-1 (or the pseudogene TRBV3-2) and TRBJ1-1; tentatively, D is TRBD1 (6 bases). The CDR3 is made up of 16 amino acids. Germline lookup yields CDR1 LGHDT and CDR2 YNNKEL (reference sequence). V was shortened by 4 bases and J by 6 bases, with 21 bases between the two germline ends. In DNA, the CDR3 is TGTGCCAGCAGCCTTGCCCCGGGGGGCAGGGTCGCTGAAGCTTTCTTT. As protein: CASSLAPGGRVAEAFF.

This clone was recorded a few times. The genes are TRBV6-5 and TRBJ2-2; D may be TRBD1 (6 bases). The germline V gene has CDR1 MNHEY and CDR2 SVGAGI. The CDR3 is 13 residues long. V was cut by 6 bases and J by 3 bases, with 8 bases left in between. The CDR3, as DNA: TGTGCCAGCAGACGGACAGACACCGGGGAGCTGTTTTTT. Translating it yields CASRRTDTGELFF.

The chain links TRBV5-4 to TRBJ2-7; unclear D gene. The CDR3 runs to 14 residues. Between the trimmed V and J ends, which lost 1 base and 2 bases, there was a span of 10 bases. Germline loops: CDR1 SGHNT, CDR2 YYREEE (reference sequence). The CDR3 reads CASSLKNRPYEQYF. The CDR3 DNA follows: TGTGCCAGCAGCTTGAAAAACAGACCCTACGAGCAGTACTTC.

The chain is built from TRBV4-1 and TRBJ2-7; D is perhaps TRBD2 (6 bases). The germline V and J ends were trimmed by 1 base and 2 bases, with 12 bases remaining between them. The V gene's germline CDR1 is MGHRA and CDR2 YSYEKL. The CDR3 covers 15 residues. This CDR3 reads CASSQVRDETYEQYF. The CDR3 bases are TGCGCCAGCAGCCAAGTGCGGGACGAAACCTACGAGCAGTACTTC.

About this clone: Other DNA variants within this sample encode the same CDR3. This chain joins TRBV10-3 and TRBJ2-7, with TRBD2 matching 8 bases. CDR3 length: 14 residues. Losses at the gene ends were 1 base for V and 3 bases for J; bases not matched to a gene: 2. CDR1 and CDR2 (germline): ENHRY, SYGVKD. CDR3 sequence: CAISELAGGYEQYF. The CDR3 DNA reads as TGTGCCATCAGTGAGTTGGCGGGGGGCTACGAGCAGTACTTC.

The V call is TRBV2, the J call TRBJ2-1, with D uncertain. Germline V gene lookup returns CDR1 SNHLY and CDR2 FYNNEI. V lost 5 bases and J 6 bases, leaving 8 bases between the germline ends. The CDR3 contains 12 residues. This CDR3 is CASSPSVNEQFF. Written as DNA, the CDR3 is TGTGCCAGCAGTCCTAGTGTCAATGAGCAGTTCTTC. The variable domain in full, with the rest retrieved from reference TRBV2 and TRBJ2-1, is EPEVTQTPSHQVTQMGQEVILRCVPISNHLYFYWYRQILGQKVEFLVSFYNNEISEKSEIFDDQFSVERPDGSNFTLKIRSTKLEDSAMYFCASSPSVNEQFFGPGTRLTVL.

The V call is TRBV7-8, the J call TRBJ2-5; 11 nucleotides agree with TRBD1. Trimming cost V 0 bases and J 7 bases; bases outside gene matches: 16. The CDR3 contains 19 residues. CDR1 SGHVS and CDR2 FQNEAQ come from the germline V gene. The CDR3 protein is CASSLAPRAGQGASGTQYF. The CDR3 DNA sequence: TGTGCCAGCAGCTTAGCCCCCCGTGCCGGACAGGGGGCCTCGGGGACCCAGTACTTC.

The chain uses TRBV5-1 and TRBJ2-3; possibly TRBD2 for D (6 bases). The CDR3 length is 16 residues. Trimming took 4 bases from V and 1 from J, leaving 16 bases between them. Per the germline V gene, CDR1 is SGHRS and CDR2 is YFSETQ. The CDR3 DNA follows: TGCGCCAGCAGCCCGACCGGAGGGTCTGGCACAGATACGCAGTATTTT. It encodes CASSPTGGSGTDTQYF.

As for this clone: No DNA is shown, since the ends of the CDR3 on it are uncertain; the CDR3 is the one TCRdb lists. This CDR3 reads CASSFYVWGQGNEKLFF. The chain links TRBV21-1 to TRBJ1-4; the table gives TRBD1 as D, unverified against the DNA. TRBV21-1 is reported as a pseudogene. The CDR3 is 17 amino acids in total, end residues counted.

The table lists this clone with a few counts. The chain couples TRBV2 to TRBJ2-7, with D unclear. Trimming shortened V by 6 bases and J by 6 bases, and 15 bases separated the two germline ends. This CDR3 comprises 13 residues. CDR1 and CDR2 from the germline V gene are SNHLY and FYNNEI. CDR3 in amino acids: CASRRGFSPEQYF. CDR3 sequence (DNA): TGTGCCAGCAGAAGAGGATTCTCACCCGAGCAGTACTTC.

This sequence joins TRBV5-1 and TRBJ2-7; a possible D gene is TRBD2 (6 bases). The CDR3 has 15 residues. CDR1 and CDR2 (germline): SGHRS, YFSETQ. With 3 bases removed from V and 0 bases from J, the gap between germline ends came to 13 bases. Written as DNA, the CDR3 is TGCGCCAGCAGCTCGGCGGACGGGAGCTCCTACGAGCAGTACTTC. Protein sequence: CASSSADGSSYEQYF.

The V call is TRBV7-2, the J call TRBJ1-1, with TRBD1 matching over 8 bases. Germline CDR1 reads SGHTA; CDR2 reads FQGNSA. V lost 5 bases to trimming and J lost 4 bases; unmatched junction nucleotides: 3. The CDR3 extends over 13 amino acids. CDR3 nucleotide sequence: TGTGCCAGCAGCACGGACAGGGCCACTGAAGCTTTCTTT. It translates to CASSTDRATEAFF.

The chain employs TRBV7-9 and TRBJ2-3, with 10 bases matching TRBD2. The ends lost 5 bases at V and 5 bases at J; junction bases unmatched: 19. The CDR3 is made up of 19 amino acids. CDR1 is SEHNR, CDR2 FQNEAQ, per germline (reference sequence). In DNA, the CDR3 is TGTGCCAGCAGCCCCGGACCAGGGGAGCTAGCGGGAGAGGTAGATACGCAGTATTTT. Its translation: CASSPGPGELAGEVDTQYF.

The rearrangement links TRBV11-2 to TRBJ1-1; tentatively, D is TRBD1 (6 bases). Trimming stripped 5 bases from V and 6 bases from J, with 13 bases between. The CDR3 is made up of 13 amino acids. From germline, CDR1 is SGHAT and CDR2 FQNNGV. The CDR3 sequence is CASSPDRTAEAFF. CDR3 coding DNA: TGTGCCAGCAGCCCCGACCGGACAGCTGAAGCTTTCTTT.

This chain uses TRBV7-6 with TRBJ2-5; D may be TRBD2 (6 bases). The CDR3 extends over 15 amino acids. Germline V CDR1 and CDR2: SGHVS, FNYEAQ. Trimming took off 5 bases at V and 3 bases at J, with 16 bases between the two ends. The CDR3: CASSAPTSSEETQYF. The CDR3 DNA follows: TGTGCCAGCAGCGCTCCTACTAGCAGTGAAGAGACCCAGTACTTC.

The rearrangement uses TRBV10-3 and TRBJ2-1; D gene uncertain. Trimming stripped 2 bases from V and 6 bases from J, with 8 bases between. CDR1 ENHRY and CDR2 SYGVKD come from the germline V gene. The CDR3 has 13 amino acids. CDR3 DNA sequence: TGTGCCATCAGTGAGCCTAGTCTCAATGAGCAGTTCTTC. Translated: CAISEPSLNEQFF.

The chain has TRBV24-1 and TRBJ2-1; 12 nucleotides align to TRBD1. The CDR3 spans 13 residues. V was pared by 10 bases and J by 8 bases, with 5 bases of the junction left unmatched. Germline CDR1 and CDR2: KGHDR and SFDVKD. The CDR3 bases are TGTGCCACGCGGGACAGGGGGCTGGATGAGCAGTTCTTC. It codes for CATRDRGLDEQFF.

The chain is built from TRBV25-1 and TRBJ2-5, with D perhaps matching TRBD2 (6 bases). V was clipped by 10 bases and J by 5 bases, with 17 bases between them. CDR3 length: 13 residues. Per germline, CDR1 MGHDK and CDR2 SYGVNS. CDR3 sequence (DNA): TGTGCCACCTCGGGACTGCCCCCGGAGACCCAGTACTTC. Protein product: CATSGLPPETQYF.

About this clone itself: This specimen includes other DNA sequences encoding the same CDR3. The chain couples TRBV3-1 (or the pseudogene TRBV3-2) to TRBJ1-2; unclear D gene. Germline V gene lookup returns CDR1 LGHDT and CDR2 YNNKEL (reference sequence). With 1 base removed from V and 1 base from J, the gap between germline ends came to 7 bases. This CDR3 has 14 residues. The DNA of the CDR3 is TGTGCCAGCAGCCAAGGGTCGGGTAACTATGGCTACACCTTC. Its protein is CASSQGSGNYGYTF.

The V and J genes are TRBV30 and TRBJ1-3; 11 bases fit TRBD1. V lost 5 bases, J lost 0 bases, and 0 bases stayed unmatched. In germline, CDR1 is GTSNPN, CDR2 SVGIG (reference sequence). CDR3 length: 14 amino acids. The CDR3 loop reads CAWGTGGSGNTIYF. Here the CDR3 DNA reads TGTGCCTGGGGGACAGGGGGCTCTGGAAACACCATATATTTT.